The 26 T cell receptor beta chains listed next were all sequenced from one sample in a study of shared clonotypes between healthy human individuals. Only in-frame clones appear in the TCRdb table, and some are missing; sequencing was by immunoSEQ multiplex PCR. The top ten hold roughly 0.15% of the sample, which has roughly 2.5 million clones, approximately 94% seen once. Source material: naive CD4+ T cells sorted from blood. The subset is: CD45RA+ positively selected. All receptors come from a young man in good health.

V usage is TRBV4-3 and J usage is TRBJ2-5; no clear D gene. Trimming removed 0 bases at V and 1 base at J, with 6 bases between. The CDR3 covers 14 residues. Looked up from germline, CDR1 is LGHNA and CDR2 is YSLEER. The CDR3, as DNA: TGCGCCAGCAGCCAAGAAATTATCCAAGAGACCCAGTACTTC. It specifies CASSQEIIQETQYF.

The rearrangement joins TRBV4-1 to TRBJ2-7, with D perhaps matching TRBD1 (6 bases). V was shortened by 6 bases and J by 5 bases, with 20 bases between the two germline ends. Germline loops: CDR1 MGHRA, CDR2 YSYEKL. The length of the CDR3 is 15 residues. The CDR3 here is CASSQPGRGIHEQYF. CDR3 nucleotide sequence: TGCGCCAGCAGTCAACCAGGCAGGGGAATCCACGAGCAGTACTTC.

This clone was observed a handful of times. The V call is TRBV6-5, the J call TRBJ1-6; no reliable D call. V was shortened by 6 bases and J by 9 bases, with 15 bases between the two germline ends. The CDR3 is 14 amino acids. The germline CDR1 and CDR2 sequences are MNHEY and SVGAGI. In DNA, the CDR3 is TGTGCCAGCAGCCCCCGGCTCCCCGGTTCACCCCTCCACTTT. This encodes CASSPRLPGSPLHF.

The chain is built from TRBV6-1 and TRBJ2-7; the D gene is possibly TRBD1 (6 bases). There are 14 residues in the CDR3. Germline V CDR1 and CDR2: MNHNS, SASEGT. V was shortened by 4 bases and J by 6 bases, with 16 bases between the two germline ends. CDR3 DNA sequence: TGTGCCAGCAGTGGGGAACAGGGCCCTGGCGAGCAGTACTTC. This codes for CASSGEQGPGEQYF.

The V call is TRBV5-1, the J call TRBJ2-2; D gene ambiguous. V shed 0 bases and J shed 6 bases, with 9 bases lying between them. CDR3 length: 14 amino acids. Per germline, CDR1 SGHRS and CDR2 YFSETQ. Here the CDR3 reads CASSLVGRPGELFF. CDR3 coding DNA: TGCGCCAGCAGCTTGGTAGGCAGGCCCGGGGAGCTGTTTTTT.

The rearrangement links TRBV30 to TRBJ2-7; D is possibly TRBD1 or TRBD2 (5 bases each). V gave up 0 bases and J gave up 2 bases, with 11 bases separating them. This CDR3 is 14 amino acids long. The germline V gene encodes CDR1 GTSNPN and CDR2 SVGIG (reference sequence). CDR3 sequence reads: CAWSVRGGAYEQYF. Written as DNA, the CDR3 is TGTGCCTGGAGTGTACGGGGCGGCGCCTACGAGCAGTACTTC.

V gene TRBV6-1 combines with J gene TRBJ2-7; D gene uncertain. The ends were cut back, 2 bases at V and 0 bases at J, with 8 bases in the middle. CDR3 length: 14 amino acids. Per germline, CDR1 MNHNS and CDR2 SASEGT. The CDR3: CASSEQVRSYEQYF. The DNA of the CDR3 is TGTGCCAGCAGTGAACAGGTTCGCTCCTACGAGCAGTACTTC.

This sequence joins TRBV18 and TRBJ2-7, with 7 bases lining up with TRBD2. The CDR3 runs 15 residues. The germline V gene encodes CDR1 KGHSH and CDR2 LQKENI. J lost 0 bases, V lost 1 base, and 3 bases had no gene match. The CDR3 bases are TGTGCCAGCTCACCACATGGCGGGGGCTCCTACGAGCAGTACTTC. It translates to CASSPHGGGSYEQYF.

This chain links TRBV19 with TRBJ2-3; tentatively, D is TRBD1 (6 bases). There are 15 residues in the CDR3. Trimming took 9 bases from V and 0 from J, leaving 16 bases between them. Germline lookup yields CDR1 LNHDA and CDR2 SQIVND (reference sequence). The CDR3 protein is CASRETGSSTDTQYF. The CDR3 bases are TGTGCCAGCAGAGAGACAGGATCTAGCACAGATACGCAGTATTTT. Full variable domain (remainder filled in from reference TRBV19 and TRBJ2-3): DGGITQSPKYLFRKEGQNVTLSCEQNLNHDAMYWYRQDPGQGLRLIYYSQIVNDFQKGDIAEGYSVSREKKESFPLTVTSAQKNPTAFYLCASRETGSSTDTQYFGPGTRLTVL.

The chain is built from TRBV30 and TRBJ1-2; TRBD1 might be the D (5 bases). The length of the CDR3 is 14 residues. V lost 3 bases and J lost 6, with 17 bases in between. Germline V gene lookup returns CDR1 GTSNPN and CDR2 SVGIG (reference sequence). CDR3 amino acids: CAWSETIQGHGYTF. CDR3 DNA sequence: TGTGCCTGGAGCGAAACGATCCAGGGCCATGGCTACACCTTC.

This clone has only one observation. The chain employs TRBV27 and TRBJ2-3; TRBD2 matches 12 bases. The CDR3 contains 16 residues. V lost 4 bases to trimming and J lost 6 bases; unmatched junction nucleotides: 8. The V gene's germline CDR1 is MNHEY and CDR2 SMNVEV (reference sequence). The CDR3 region has the DNA TGTGCCAGCAGTTCAAACGGACTAGCGGGATGGGATACGCAGTATTTT. This sequence encodes CASSSNGLAGWDTQYF.

V gene TRBV7-9 combines with J gene TRBJ2-2, with D possibly being TRBD1 or TRBD2 (7 bases each). Germline V gives CDR1 SEHNR, CDR2 FQNEAQ (reference sequence). The CDR3 spans 17 residues. Trimming shortened V by 2 bases and J by 4 bases, and 17 bases separated the two germline ends. The DNA for the CDR3 is TGTGCCAGCAGCTTACTCCCAGACAGGGAGGGCACCGGGGAGCTGTTTTTT. Translating gives CASSLLPDREGTGELFF.

V is TRBV7-2 and J is TRBJ2-7, with a weak D call TRBD1 (5 bases). Germline lookup yields CDR1 SGHTA and CDR2 FQGNSA. The CDR3 length is 12 residues. The V end was cut by 2 bases, the J end by 6 bases, with 8 bases between. The CDR3 protein is CASSLYQGEQYF. DNA for the CDR3: TGTGCCAGCAGCTTATATCAGGGCGAGCAGTACTTC. The full variable domain, in which reference TRBV7-2 and TRBJ2-7 provide the parts outside the CDR3, is GAGVSQSPSNKVTEKGKDVELRCDPISGHTALYWYRQSLGQGLEFLIYFQGNSAPDKSGLPSDRFSAERTGGSVSTLTIQRTQQEDSAVYLCASSLYQGEQYFGPGTRLTVT.

The chain combines TRBV10-2 with TRBJ2-3, with 12 nucleotides matching TRBD2. The CDR3 runs to 17 residues. Germline CDR1 WSHSY, CDR2 SAAADI. V shed 5 bases, J shed 1 base, and the junction held 7 bases outside the gene matches. The chain's CDR3 is CASSRLAGGPGTDTQYF. The DNA of the CDR3 is TGCGCCAGCAGTAGGCTAGCGGGGGGGCCTGGCACAGATACGCAGTATTTT.

The V and J genes are TRBV7-8 and TRBJ2-6, with 7 positions matching TRBD1. Trimming at V came to 2 bases and at J to 6 bases, leaving 4 bases not matched to a gene. The germline V gene has CDR1 SGHVS and CDR2 FQNEAQ. There are 15 residues in the CDR3. The CDR3 reads CASSLREGAANVLTF. CDR3 sequence (DNA): TGTGCCAGCAGCTTACGAGAGGGGGCGGCCAACGTCCTGACTTTC.

The chain combines TRBV5-1 with TRBJ2-1; TRBD2 matches 7 bases. This CDR3 is 15 amino acids long. V lost 1 base, J lost 3 bases, and 4 bases stayed unmatched. Germline CDR1 is SGHRS and CDR2 is YFSETQ. Written as DNA, the CDR3 is TGCGCCAGCAGCTTGCAAGCGGGGAACTACAATGAGCAGTTCTTC. Translating gives CASSLQAGNYNEQFF.

This clone was observed a single time. This chain connects TRBV5-4 to TRBJ2-1; TRBD1 matches 10 bases. The germline V gene has CDR1 SGHNT and CDR2 YYREEE (reference sequence). The CDR3 spans 17 residues. With V trimmed by 2 bases and J by 5 bases, 10 bases remained unmatched. CDR3 nucleotide sequence: TGTGCCAGCAGCTTCGGAGGGCGGGACAGGGGACACAATGAGCAGTTCTTC. Its protein is CASSFGGRDRGHNEQFF.

Of note for this clone: Other DNA sequences in the same sample also yield this CDR3. The V gene is TRBV28, the J gene TRBJ2-7; D is uncertain. Germline V gene sequence: CDR1 MDHEN, CDR2 SYDVKM. Trimming pared 10 bases from V and 0 bases from J, leaving 10 bases between. This CDR3 contains 12 residues. The CDR3 sequence is CATDTGSYEQYF. For the CDR3, the DNA is TGTGCCACTGACACTGGCTCCTACGAGCAGTACTTC.

As to this clone: The sample contains more than one DNA sequence encoding this CDR3. V usage is TRBV5-1 and J usage is TRBJ1-3; D remains unclear. CDR1 and CDR2 from the germline V gene are SGHRS and YFSETQ. V shed 0 bases and J shed 0 bases, with 7 bases lying between them. This CDR3 has 15 residues. CDR3 coding DNA: TGCGCCAGCAGCTTGGCGAGTAGCTCTGGAAACACCATATATTTT. Amino acid sequence: CASSLASSSGNTIYF.

This clone was counted between two and nine times. Other DNA sequences from this sample encode an identical CDR3 as well. The chain recombines TRBV6-5 with TRBJ2-3; D is perhaps TRBD1 or TRBD2 (5 bases each). The length of the CDR3 is 14 residues. With 0 bases removed from V and 1 base from J, the gap between germline ends came to 5 bases. Germline CDR1 reads MNHEY; CDR2 reads SVGAGI. The chain's CDR3 is CASSYSGGTDTQYF. DNA of the CDR3: TGTGCCAGCAGTTACTCGGGGGGCACAGATACGCAGTATTTT.

With regard to this clone: Other DNA sequences from this sample encode an identical CDR3 as well. The chain links TRBV19 to TRBJ1-1; D is undetermined. Trimming left V 7 bases short and J 1 base short, with 7 bases between. CDR3 length equals 12 residues. Germline V lookup: CDR1 LNHDA, CDR2 SQIVND (reference sequence). The chain's CDR3 is CASKVGNTEAFF. The CDR3, as DNA: TGTGCCAGTAAAGTGGGGAACACTGAAGCTTTCTTT.

The rearrangement uses TRBV21-1 and TRBJ1-1. TRBV21-1 is a pseudogene segment. This CDR3 has 10 amino acids. The CDR3 is CASTDGGAFF. For the CDR3, the DNA is TGTGCCAGCACCGACGGTGGGGCTTTCTTT.

V usage is TRBV6-1 and J usage is TRBJ1-5; 9 bases align to TRBD1. The CDR3 has 14 residues. V lost 7 bases and J lost 3; bases outside the gene matches: 4. Germline CDR1 and CDR2: MNHNS and SASEGT. CDR3 protein: CASTWTGDNQPQHF. The CDR3 nucleotides read TGTGCCAGCACCTGGACAGGGGACAATCAGCCCCAGCATTTT.

V and J are TRBV10-3 and TRBJ2-6; 7 bases fit TRBD1. J lost 0 bases, V lost 5 bases, and 4 bases had no gene match. The V gene's germline CDR1 is ENHRY and CDR2 SYGVKD. This CDR3 is built from 16 residues. The CDR3 region has the DNA TGTGCCATCAGTACTTCAGGGGGCTCTGGGGCCAACGTCCTGACTTTC. Translated, it gives CAISTSGGSGANVLTF.

The chain combines TRBV19 with TRBJ2-7, with 9 nucleotides matching TRBD2. This CDR3 has 17 residues. Germline CDR1 and CDR2: LNHDA and SQIVND (reference sequence). J was trimmed by 0 bases and V by 5 bases; bases with no gene match: 11. This CDR3 is CASSANLPGLASYEQYF. The CDR3 DNA reads TGTGCCAGTAGTGCGAACCTTCCGGGACTAGCCTCCTACGAGCAGTACTTC.

This rearrangement joins TRBV29-1 to TRBJ2-7, with 10 bases identical to TRBD2. This CDR3 spans 17 amino acids. The germline V gene encodes CDR1 SQVTM and CDR2 ANQGSEA. Trimming took 1 base from V and 0 from J; bases not matched to a gene: 9. DNA for the CDR3: TGCAGCGTTGAAGTGTCTAGCGGGAGACCCCCCTCCTACGAGCAGTACTTC. Translating gives CSVEVSSGRPPSYEQYF.